Included here is one T cell receptor (beta chain) sequence, with context. This record comes from a study of control samples from healthy donors and cancer patients. Repertoires were generated with immunoSEQ multiplex PCR, while TCRdb's copy carries only in-frame clones and drops some. This sample has about 410,000 clones; approximately 90% occur once, and the top ten carry 5.5% to 8%. V was clipped by 5 bases and J by 3 bases, with 10 bases between them. Germline lookup yields CDR1 SGHAT and CDR2 FQDESV (reference sequence). The CDR3 extends over 13 amino acids. Sample: PBMCs. This chain links TRBV11-1 with TRBJ1-2; D unresolved. This receptor was obtained from a man aged 40-55 years with head and neck cancer. The CDR3 DNA follows: TGTGCCAGCAGCCAGGATCTGGACTATGGCTACACCTTC. This sequence encodes CASSQDLDYGYTF.